This is a list of T cell receptor beta chains from one sample in a study of blood T cell repertoires in COVID-19. Sequencing was performed with immunoSEQ multiplex PCR; in TCRdb, only in-frame clones are kept and a portion is missing. Of 40,000 to 60,000 clones listed, 84% are singletons. Source material: peripheral blood. Receptor source: a man between 50 and 59 years old with acute or convalescent COVID-19. The CDR3 runs from the conserved cysteine through the conserved F or W. The D gene is left open where the match is weak. Expanded clones get a size class; other rows say once, few or many, or leave the size out.

v_gene	d_gene	abundance	j_gene	CDR3aa	CDR3nt
TRBV4-3	TRBD2	-	TRBJ2-3	CASSQDPSGGASTDTQYF	TGCGCCAGCAGCCAAGACCCCTCCGGGGGGGCCAGCACAGATACGCAGTATTTT
TRBV13	-	once	TRBJ2-2	CASRARLVTGELFF	TGTGCCAGCAGGGCTAGACTTGTCACCGGGGAGCTGTTTTTT
TRBV19	-	-	TRBJ1-5	CASSIREESNQPQHF	TGTGCCAGTAGTATACGGGAGGAGAGCAATCAGCCCCAGCATTTT
TRBV7-2	-	-	TRBJ2-2	CASSSHDFYGELFF	TGTGCCAGCAGCTCCCATGATTTCTATGGGGAGCTGTTTTTT
TRBV9	-	-	TRBJ1-3	CASNTGPSRNTIYF	TGTGCCAGCAACACAGGGCCTAGCAGAAACACCATATATTTT
TRBV28	-	-	TRBJ2-7	CASSLGHSSYEQYF	TGTGCCAGCAGTTTAGGTCACAGCTCCTACGAGCAGTACTTC
TRBV7-2	-	-	TRBJ2-3	CASSPSRGDTQYF	TGTGCCAGCAGCCCCTCTAGGGGAGATACGCAGTATTTT
TRBV27	-	-	TRBJ2-7	CASSLGTGYYEQYF	TGTGCCAGCAGTTTAGGGACTGGCTACTACGAGCAGTACTTC
TRBV25-1	TRBD1	-	TRBJ2-1	CASSGTGDMNEQFF	TGTGCCAGTTCCGGGACAGGGGACATGAATGAGCAGTTCTTC
TRBV30	-	-	TRBJ1-2	CAWEPQVNYGYTF	TGTGCCTGGGAACCACAGGTTAACTATGGCTACACCTTC
TRBV10-1	-	-	TRBJ2-7	CASSEGHGSYEQYF	TGCGCCAGCAGTGAGGGACACGGTTCCTACGAGCAGTACTTC
TRBV4-2	-	-	TRBJ1-1	CASSPGQRGTEAFF	TGTGCCAGCAGCCCGGGACAACGGGGCACTGAAGCTTTCTTT
TRBV9	-	-	TRBJ1-1	CASSVTGFVQSTEAFF	TGTGCCAGCAGCGTTACCGGTTTTGTCCAATCCACTGAAGCTTTCTTT
TRBV29-1	-	-	TRBJ2-2	CSVGLGQVTGELFF	TGCAGCGTGGGACTGGGGCAGGTCACCGGGGAGCTGTTTTTT
TRBV4-1	-	-	TRBJ1-3	CASSQDGGISGNTIYF	TGCGCCAGCAGCCAAGATGGCGGGATATCTGGAAACACCATATATTTT
TRBV19	-	-	TRBJ1-5	CASSWGDQPQHF	TGTGCCAGTAGTTGGGGGGATCAGCCCCAGCATTTT
TRBV28	-	-	TRBJ2-7	CASSLTTGRSYEQYF	TGTGCCAGCAGTTTAACAACAGGCCGATCCTACGAGCAGTACTTC
TRBV9	TRBD1	few	TRBJ1-6	CASSPTGQGASPLHF	TGTGCCAGCAGCCCAACGGGACAGGGGGCTTCACCCCTCCACTTT
TRBV5-6	TRBD1	-	TRBJ2-7	CASTPGTGGHEQYF	TGTGCCAGCACCCCGGGGACAGGGGGCCACGAGCAGTACTTC
TRBV5-1	-	-	TRBJ2-4	CASSNGAVLAKNIQYF	TGCGCCAGCAGTAATGGGGCGGTTCTAGCCAAAAACATTCAGTACTTC
TRBV5-4	-	-	TRBJ2-5	CASILGETQYF	TGTGCCAGCATCCTCGGTGAGACCCAGTACTTC
TRBV19	TRBD1	-	TRBJ1-5	CASSIGGWDGTGIVSISQPQHF	TGTGCCAGTAGTATCGGAGGCTGGGATGGGACAGGGATCGTTTCAATAAGTCAGCCCCAGCATTTT
TRBV7-9	-	-	TRBJ1-1	CASSLEGMSEEAFF	TGTGCCAGCAGCCTCGAGGGTATGTCAGAAGAAGCTTTCTTT
TRBV19	TRBD1	once	TRBJ2-2	CASSIAGGYNTGELFF	TGTGCCAGTAGTATAGCAGGGGGTTATAATACCGGGGAGCTGTTTTTT
TRBV7-2	TRBD1	-	TRBJ1-6	CASSLVRAGGANSPLHF	TGTGCCAGCAGCTTAGTCAGGGCAGGGGGTGCGAATTCACCCCTCCACTTT
TRBV30	-	-	TRBJ1-5	CAWSVRGLSNQPQHF	TGTGCCTGGAGTGTGCGAGGGCTCAGCAATCAGCCCCAGCATTTT
TRBV5-4	-	few	TRBJ2-7	CASSLGGRGSYEQYF	TGTGCCAGCAGCTTAGGTGGCAGGGGTTCCTACGAGCAGTACTTC
TRBV25-1	-	-	TRBJ2-1	CASRGHLSGRGANEQFF	TGTGCCAGCAGGGGACATTTAAGTGGGAGGGGCGCGAATGAGCAGTTCTTC
TRBV7-2	TRBD1	few	TRBJ1-6	CASSFTTGGNSPLHF	TGTGCCAGCAGCTTCACCACAGGGGGAAATTCACCCCTCCACTTT
TRBV5-1	-	-	TRBJ2-7	CASSLKDRTYEQYF	TGCGCCAGCAGCTTGAAGGACAGAACCTACGAGCAGTACTTC
TRBV10-3	TRBD2	-	TRBJ2-2	CAIRRTGTSVTGELFF	TGTGCCATCAGAAGGACCGGGACTAGCGTGACCGGGGAGCTGTTTTTT
TRBV9	TRBD1	-	TRBJ2-7	CASSALGTAPSVVQYF	TGTGCCAGCAGCGCCCTCGGGACAGCCCCTAGTGTTGTGCAGTACTTC
TRBV10-2	TRBD1	-	TRBJ1-1	CASSEQGANTEAFF	TGCGCCAGCAGTGAGCAGGGGGCGAACACTGAAGCTTTCTTT
TRBV4-2	-	once	TRBJ2-7	CASSQDLRGRGEYYEQYF	TGTGCCAGCAGCCAAGATCTTCGCGGCAGGGGGGAGTACTACGAGCAGTACTTC
TRBV28	-	-	TRBJ1-2	CASSSGALGGTNTDNYGYTF	TGTGCCAGCAGTTCCGGCGCGTTAGGGGGTACGAATACAGATAACTATGGCTACACCTTC
TRBV14	TRBD1	-	TRBJ1-2	CASSQMDRVNYGYTF	TGTGCCAGCAGCCAAATGGACAGGGTCAACTATGGCTACACCTTC
TRBV5-4	-	-	TRBJ2-2	CASSLAAGRGTGELFF	TGTGCCAGCAGCTTAGCGGCGGGGCGGGGCACCGGGGAGCTGTTTTTT
TRBV27	-	once	TRBJ1-6	CASSFSGALNSPLHF	TGTGCCAGCAGTTTTTCTGGAGCCCTTAATTCACCCCTCCACTTT
TRBV19	TRBD1	few	TRBJ2-2	CASSARQGSTGELFF	TGTGCCAGTAGTGCTCGACAGGGTAGTACCGGGGAGCTGTTTTTT
TRBV6-5	-	-	TRBJ1-1	CASSSFIGEVTEAFF	TGTGCCAGCAGTTCATTTATAGGGGAAGTAACTGAAGCTTTCTTT
TRBV28	-	-	TRBJ2-7	CATTGWKPYEQYF	TGTGCCACCACGGGTTGGAAGCCCTACGAGCAGTACTTC
TRBV7-2	-	-	TRBJ1-3	CASSPGHGNTIYF	TGTGCCAGCAGCCCCGGTCATGGAAACACCATATATTTT
TRBV6-6	-	-	TRBJ1-5	CASSPTAYQPQHF	TGTGCCAGCAGCCCGACAGCTTATCAGCCCCAGCATTTT
TRBV29-1	TRBD1	-	TRBJ1-2	CSAGTGSLSLGGYTF	TGCAGCGCAGGGACAGGGAGTCTCTCTTTAGGTGGCTACACCTTC
TRBV4-2	TRBD1	-	TRBJ1-3	CASSQVTRGRKNTIYF	TGTGCCAGCAGCCAAGTTACGAGGGGGCGAAAAAACACCATATATTTT
TRBV10-3	TRBD2	-	TRBJ2-3	CAIMQRERGTDTQYF	TGTGCCATCATGCAGCGGGAGCGTGGCACAGATACGCAGTATTTT
TRBV2	-	-	TRBJ1-2	CASSEVREGGYTF	TGTGCCAGCAGTGAAGTGCGGGAGGGTGGCTACACCTTC